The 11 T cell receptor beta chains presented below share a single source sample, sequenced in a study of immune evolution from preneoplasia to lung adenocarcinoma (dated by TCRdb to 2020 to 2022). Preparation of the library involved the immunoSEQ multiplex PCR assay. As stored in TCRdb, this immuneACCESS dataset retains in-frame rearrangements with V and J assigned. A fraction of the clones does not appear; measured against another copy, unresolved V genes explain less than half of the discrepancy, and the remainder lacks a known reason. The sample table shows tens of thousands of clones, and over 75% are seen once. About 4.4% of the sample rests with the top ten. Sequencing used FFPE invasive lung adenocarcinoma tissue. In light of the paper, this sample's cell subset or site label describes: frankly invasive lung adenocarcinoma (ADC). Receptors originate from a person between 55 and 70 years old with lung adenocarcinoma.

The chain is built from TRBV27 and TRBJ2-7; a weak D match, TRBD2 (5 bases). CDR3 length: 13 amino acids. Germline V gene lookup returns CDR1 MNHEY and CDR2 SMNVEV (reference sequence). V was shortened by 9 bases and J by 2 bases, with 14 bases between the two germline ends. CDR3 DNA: TGTGCCAGTACTTCCGGGAACGCCTACGAGCAGTACTTC. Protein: CASTSGNAYEQYF.

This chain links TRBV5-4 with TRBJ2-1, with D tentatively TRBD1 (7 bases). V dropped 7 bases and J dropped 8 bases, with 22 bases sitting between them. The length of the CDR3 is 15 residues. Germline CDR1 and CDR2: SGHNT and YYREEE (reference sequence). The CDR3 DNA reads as TGTGCCAGCCCAACCTTACGACAGGGAGGCGATGAGCAGTTCTTC. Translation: CASPTLRQGGDEQFF.

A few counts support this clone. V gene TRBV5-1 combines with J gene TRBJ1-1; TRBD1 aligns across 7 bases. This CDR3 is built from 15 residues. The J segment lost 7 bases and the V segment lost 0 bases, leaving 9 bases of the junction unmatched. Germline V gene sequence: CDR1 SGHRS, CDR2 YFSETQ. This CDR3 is CASSLALTGRYEAFF. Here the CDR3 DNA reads TGCGCCAGCAGCTTGGCCCTGACAGGGCGTTATGAAGCTTTCTTT.

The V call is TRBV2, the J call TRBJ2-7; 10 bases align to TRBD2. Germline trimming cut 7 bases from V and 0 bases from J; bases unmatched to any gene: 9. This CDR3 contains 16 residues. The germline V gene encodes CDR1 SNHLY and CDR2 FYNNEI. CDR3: CASKRASGGLSYEQYF. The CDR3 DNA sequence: TGTGCCAGCAAAAGGGCTAGCGGGGGCCTCTCCTACGAGCAGTACTTC.

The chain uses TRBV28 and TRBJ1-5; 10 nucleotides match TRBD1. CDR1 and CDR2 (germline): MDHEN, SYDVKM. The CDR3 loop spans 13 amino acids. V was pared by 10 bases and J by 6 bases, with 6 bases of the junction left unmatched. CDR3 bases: TGTGCCATTGGGACAGGGGTGAGTCAGCCCCAGCATTTT. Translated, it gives CAIGTGVSQPQHF.

The CDR3 spells CATSRDMGDTQYF. CDR3 in DNA: TGTGCCACCAGCAGAGATATGGGGGATACGCAGTATTTT. The gene calls are TRBV15 and TRBJ2-3; D gene unclear. V was cut by 0 bases and J by 6 bases, with 7 bases left in between. Germline CDR1 is LNHNV and CDR2 is YYDKDF (reference sequence). CDR3 length: 13 residues.

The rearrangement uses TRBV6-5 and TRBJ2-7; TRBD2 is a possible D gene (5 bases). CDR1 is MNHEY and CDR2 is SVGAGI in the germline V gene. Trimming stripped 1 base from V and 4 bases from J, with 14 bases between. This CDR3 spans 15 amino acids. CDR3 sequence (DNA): TGTGCCAGCAGTTACTTGTTCGACAAGCGGTACGAGCAGTACTTC. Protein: CASSYLFDKRYEQYF.

CDR3 amino acids: CASSARTGFTDTQYF. CDR3 coding DNA: TGTGCCAGCAGCGCCCGGACAGGGTTCACAGATACGCAGTATTTT. This chain uses TRBV7-2 with TRBJ2-3; 8 bases align to TRBD1. Looked up from germline, CDR1 is SGHTA and CDR2 is FQGNSA. The CDR3 contains 15 residues. V lost 5 bases to trimming and J lost 2 bases; unmatched junction nucleotides: 6.

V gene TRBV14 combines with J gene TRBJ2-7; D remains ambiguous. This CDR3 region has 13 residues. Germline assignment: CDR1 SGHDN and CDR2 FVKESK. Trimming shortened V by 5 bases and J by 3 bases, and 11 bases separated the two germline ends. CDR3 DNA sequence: TGTGCCAGCAGCTACCTTACCGTCTACGAGCAGTACTTC. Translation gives CASSYLTVYEQYF.

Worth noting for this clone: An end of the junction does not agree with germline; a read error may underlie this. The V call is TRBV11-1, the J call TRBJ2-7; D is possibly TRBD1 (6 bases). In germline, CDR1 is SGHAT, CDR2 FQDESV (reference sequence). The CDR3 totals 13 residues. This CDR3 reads CASSDDTGHVRDF. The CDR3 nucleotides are TGTGCCAGCAGCGACGACACGGGACACGTACGGGACTTC.

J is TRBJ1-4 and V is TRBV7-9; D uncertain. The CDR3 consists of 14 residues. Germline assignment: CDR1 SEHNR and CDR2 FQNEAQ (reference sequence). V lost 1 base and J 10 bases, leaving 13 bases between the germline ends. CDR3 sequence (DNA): TGTGCCAGCAGCTTAGGCGTCACCGAAGGAAAACTGTTTTTT. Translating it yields CASSLGVTEGKLFF.